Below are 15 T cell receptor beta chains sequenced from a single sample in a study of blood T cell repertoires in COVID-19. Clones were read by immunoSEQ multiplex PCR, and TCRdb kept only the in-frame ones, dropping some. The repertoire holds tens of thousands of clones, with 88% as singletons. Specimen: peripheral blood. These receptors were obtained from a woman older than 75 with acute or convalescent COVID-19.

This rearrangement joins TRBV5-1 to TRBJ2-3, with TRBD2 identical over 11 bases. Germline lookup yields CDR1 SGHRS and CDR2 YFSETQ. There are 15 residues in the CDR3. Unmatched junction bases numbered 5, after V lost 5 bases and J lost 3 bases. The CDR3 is CASSSLAGGTDTQYF. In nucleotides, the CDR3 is TGCGCCAGCAGTTCCCTAGCGGGAGGTACAGATACGCAGTATTTT.

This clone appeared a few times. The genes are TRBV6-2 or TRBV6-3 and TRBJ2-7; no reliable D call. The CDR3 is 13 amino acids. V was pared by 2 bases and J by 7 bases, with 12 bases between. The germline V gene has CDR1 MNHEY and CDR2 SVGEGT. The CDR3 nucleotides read TGTGCCAGCAGTTACGACTCCTACGGGGAGCAGTACTTC. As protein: CASSYDSYGEQYF.

CDR3 sequence (DNA): TGTGCCAGCAGCTTAGCTGGGGGGAACAATGAGCAGTTCTTC. It is translated as CASSLAGGNNEQFF. The gene calls are TRBV7-3 and TRBJ2-1; TRBD2 is a possible D gene (6 bases). CDR1 SGHTA and CDR2 FQGTGA come from the germline V gene. The V gene lost 2 bases and the J gene lost 5 bases, with 10 bases spanning the gap. The CDR3 spans 14 residues.

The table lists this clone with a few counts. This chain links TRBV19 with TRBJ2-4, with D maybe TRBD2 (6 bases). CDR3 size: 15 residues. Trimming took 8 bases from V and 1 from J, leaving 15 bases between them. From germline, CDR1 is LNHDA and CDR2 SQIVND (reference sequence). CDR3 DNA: TGTGCCAGTTCCTTAGGGAGGTGGGCCAAAAACATTCAGTACTTC. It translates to CASSLGRWAKNIQYF.

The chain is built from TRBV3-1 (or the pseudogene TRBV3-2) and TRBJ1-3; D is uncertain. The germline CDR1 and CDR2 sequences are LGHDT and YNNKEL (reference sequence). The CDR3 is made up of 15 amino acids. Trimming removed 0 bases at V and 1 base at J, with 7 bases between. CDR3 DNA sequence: TGTGCCAGCAGCCAAGATCTAGGTTCTGGAAACACCATATATTTT. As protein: CASSQDLGSGNTIYF.

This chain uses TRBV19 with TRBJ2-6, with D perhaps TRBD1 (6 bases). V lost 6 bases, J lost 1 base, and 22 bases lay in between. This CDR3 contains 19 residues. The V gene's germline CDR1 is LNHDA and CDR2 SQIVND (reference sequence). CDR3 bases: TGTGCCAGTAGAAGTTGGTCAGGGGACACTTCTTCTGGGGCCAACGTCCTGACTTTC. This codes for CASRSWSGDTSSGANVLTF.

The CDR3 protein is CASQNPYGGSAEQFF. In nucleotides, the CDR3 is TGTGCCAGCCAAAACCCCTACGGGGGTTCGGCGGAGCAGTTCTTC. V gene TRBV6-5 combines with J gene TRBJ2-1; weak D call: TRBD2 (6 bases). The germline V and J ends were trimmed by 8 bases and 10 bases, with 24 bases remaining between them. Per germline, CDR1 MNHEY and CDR2 SVGAGI. The CDR3 extends over 15 amino acids.

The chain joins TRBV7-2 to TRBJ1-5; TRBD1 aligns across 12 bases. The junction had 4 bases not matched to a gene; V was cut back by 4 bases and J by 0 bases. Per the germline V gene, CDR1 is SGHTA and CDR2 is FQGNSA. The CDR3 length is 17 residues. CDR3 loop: CASSWDRGPYSNQPQHF. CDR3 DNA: TGTGCCAGCAGCTGGGACAGGGGGCCCTATAGCAATCAGCCCCAGCATTTT.

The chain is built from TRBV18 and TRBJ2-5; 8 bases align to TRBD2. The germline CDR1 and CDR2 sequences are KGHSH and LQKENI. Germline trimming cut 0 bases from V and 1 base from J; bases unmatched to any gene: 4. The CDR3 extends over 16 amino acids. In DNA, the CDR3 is TGTGCCAGCTCACCACCGAGCGGGGGCCTCCAAGAGACCCAGTACTTC. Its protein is CASSPPSGGLQETQYF.

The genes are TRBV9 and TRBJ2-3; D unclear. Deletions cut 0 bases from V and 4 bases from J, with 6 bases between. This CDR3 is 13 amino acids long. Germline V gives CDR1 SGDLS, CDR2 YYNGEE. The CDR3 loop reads CASSVVVADTQYF. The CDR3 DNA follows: TGTGCCAGCAGCGTAGTAGTCGCAGATACGCAGTATTTT.

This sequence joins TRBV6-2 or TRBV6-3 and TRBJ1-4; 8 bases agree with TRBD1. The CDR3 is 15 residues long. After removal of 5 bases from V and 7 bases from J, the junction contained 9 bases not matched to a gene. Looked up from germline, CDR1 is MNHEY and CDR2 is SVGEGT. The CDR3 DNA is TGTGCCAGCAGTCGACAGGGGTCCGGGAGTGAAAAACTGTTTTTT. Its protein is CASSRQGSGSEKLFF.

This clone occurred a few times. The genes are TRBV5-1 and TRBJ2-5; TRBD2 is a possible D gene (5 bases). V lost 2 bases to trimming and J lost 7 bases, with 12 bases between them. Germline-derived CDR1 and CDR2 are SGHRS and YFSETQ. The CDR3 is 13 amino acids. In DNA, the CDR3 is TGCGCCAGCAGCTTCGGGGAAAGACGGACCCAGTACTTC. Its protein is CASSFGERRTQYF.

CDR3 sequence: CASTLWGTGLGTEAFF. In DNA form, the CDR3 reads TGTGCCAGTACCCTATGGGGGACAGGGTTGGGTACTGAAGCTTTCTTT. The chain couples TRBV19 to TRBJ1-1; 9 positions agree with TRBD1. The V gene end was trimmed by 7 bases and the J gene end by 5 bases; junction bases not matched to a gene: 14. The CDR3 length is 16 residues. Germline CDR1 and CDR2: LNHDA and SQIVND (reference sequence).

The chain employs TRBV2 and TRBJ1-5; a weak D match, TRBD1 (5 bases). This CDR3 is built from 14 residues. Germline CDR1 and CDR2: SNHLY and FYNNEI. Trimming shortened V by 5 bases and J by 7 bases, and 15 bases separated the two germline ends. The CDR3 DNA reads TGTGCCAGCAGTCTAAGCCAGGGTATACAGCCCCAGCATTTT. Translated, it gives CASSLSQGIQPQHF.

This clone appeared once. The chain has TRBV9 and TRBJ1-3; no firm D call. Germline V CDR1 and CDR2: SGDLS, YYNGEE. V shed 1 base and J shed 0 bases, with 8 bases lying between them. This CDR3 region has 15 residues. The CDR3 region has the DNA TGTGCCAGCAGCGTACAGGCAAACTCTGGAAACACCATATATTTT. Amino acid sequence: CASSVQANSGNTIYF.